The clone carrying this T cell receptor beta chain has a handful of counts. The antigen is unknown. The CDR3 has 16 amino acids. With 5 bases removed from V and 2 bases from J, the gap between germline ends came to 18 bases. Germline loops: CDR1 MDHEN, CDR2 SYDVKM. The sample belongs to a study of cytomegalovirus exposure and HLA in healthy donors. Overall study results and limits: Many donors shared some public TCRs, even though most TCR sequences were rare.

Researchers ran the PCR with 60 Vbeta and 13 Jbeta primers. Measured with immunoSEQ multiplex PCR; TCRdb has only the in-frame clones, and not every one. The table has over 150,000 clones, around 77% seen once; the top ten hold about 2.7%. The sample comprised PBMCs. This chain connects TRBV28 to TRBJ1-1, with D possibly being TRBD1 (5 bases). The TCR originated in a woman under 40 in good health and CMV-seronegative. CDR3 bases: TGTGCCAGCAGTCTTCACCCCATCGGGGGAAACACTGAAGCTTTCTTT. Translated: CASSLHPIGGNTEAFF.